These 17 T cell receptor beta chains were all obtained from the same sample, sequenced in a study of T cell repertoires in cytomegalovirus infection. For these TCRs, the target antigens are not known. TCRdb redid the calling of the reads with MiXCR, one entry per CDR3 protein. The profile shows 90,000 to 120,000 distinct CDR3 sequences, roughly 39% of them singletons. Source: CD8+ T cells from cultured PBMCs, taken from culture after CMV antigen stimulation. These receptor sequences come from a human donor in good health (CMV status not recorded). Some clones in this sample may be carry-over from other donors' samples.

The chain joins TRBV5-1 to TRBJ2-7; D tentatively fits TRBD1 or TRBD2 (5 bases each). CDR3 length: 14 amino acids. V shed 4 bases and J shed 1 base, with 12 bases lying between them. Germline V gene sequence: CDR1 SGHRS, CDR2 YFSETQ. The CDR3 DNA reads TGCGCCAGCAGCGTGGGGGACGGGTCCTACGAGCAGTACTTC. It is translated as CASSVGDGSYEQYF.

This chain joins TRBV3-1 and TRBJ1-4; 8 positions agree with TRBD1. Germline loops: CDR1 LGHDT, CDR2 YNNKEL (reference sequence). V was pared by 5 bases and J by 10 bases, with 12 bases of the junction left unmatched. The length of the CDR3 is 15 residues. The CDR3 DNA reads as TGTGCCAGCAGCGCATTAGGGACAGGATTTGGAAAACTGTTTTTT. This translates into CASSALGTGFGKLFF.

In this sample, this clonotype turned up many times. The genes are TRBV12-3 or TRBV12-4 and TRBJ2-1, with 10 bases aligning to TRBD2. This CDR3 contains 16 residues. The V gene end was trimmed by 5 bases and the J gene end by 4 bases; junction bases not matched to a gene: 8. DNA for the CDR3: TGTGCCAGCAGTCCCGGGGGAGCGGGGGGGTACAATGAGCAGTTCTTC. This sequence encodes CASSPGGAGGYNEQFF.

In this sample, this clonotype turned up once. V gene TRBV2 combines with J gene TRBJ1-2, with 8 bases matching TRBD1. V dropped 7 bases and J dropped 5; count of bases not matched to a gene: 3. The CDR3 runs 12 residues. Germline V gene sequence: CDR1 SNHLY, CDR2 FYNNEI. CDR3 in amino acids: CASTTGAYGYTF. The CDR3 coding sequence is TGTGCCAGCACGACAGGGGCGTATGGCTACACCTTC.

The chain's CDR3 is CASSSGRDTEAFF. The CDR3 nucleotides are TGTGCCAGCAGTTCAGGAAGGGACACTGAAGCTTTCTTT. This sequence joins TRBV28 and TRBJ1-1, with D unclear. This CDR3 region has 13 residues. The ends were cut back, 4 bases at V and 3 bases at J, with 9 bases in the middle. Per the germline V gene, CDR1 is MDHEN and CDR2 is SYDVKM.

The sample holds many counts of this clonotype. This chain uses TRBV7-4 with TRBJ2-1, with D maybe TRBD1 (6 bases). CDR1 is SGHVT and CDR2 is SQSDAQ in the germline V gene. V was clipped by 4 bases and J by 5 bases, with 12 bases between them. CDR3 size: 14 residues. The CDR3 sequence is CASSSRQANNEQFF. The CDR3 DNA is TGTGCCAGCAGCTCCAGACAGGCCAACAATGAGCAGTTCTTC.

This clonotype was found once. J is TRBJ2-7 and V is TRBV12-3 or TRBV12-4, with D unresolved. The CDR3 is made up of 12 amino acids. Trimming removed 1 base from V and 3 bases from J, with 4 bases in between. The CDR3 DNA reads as TGTGCCAGCAGTTTAGTTTTCTACGAGCAGTACTTC. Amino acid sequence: CASSLVFYEQYF.

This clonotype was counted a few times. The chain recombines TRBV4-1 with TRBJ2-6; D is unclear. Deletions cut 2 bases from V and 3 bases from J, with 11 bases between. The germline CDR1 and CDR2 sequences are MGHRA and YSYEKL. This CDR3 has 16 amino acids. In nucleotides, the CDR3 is TGCGCCAGCAGCCAACCCGCCCGCGTTGGGGCCAACGTCCTGACTTTC. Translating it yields CASSQPARVGANVLTF.

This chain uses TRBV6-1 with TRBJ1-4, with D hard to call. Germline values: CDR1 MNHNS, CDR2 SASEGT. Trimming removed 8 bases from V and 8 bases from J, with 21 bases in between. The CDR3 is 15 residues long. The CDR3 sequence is CASFSPGILDEKLFF. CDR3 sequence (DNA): TGTGCCAGCTTCTCCCCGGGGATTCTCGACGAAAAACTGTTTTTT.

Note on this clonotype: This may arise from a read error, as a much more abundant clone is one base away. This chain's CDR3 is CANKPSGGFSDEQFF. CDR3 DNA: TGTGCCAACAAACCCAGCGGGGGTTTTTCCGATGAGCAGTTCTTC. V gene TRBV11-2 combines with J gene TRBJ2-1; 8 bases are shared with TRBD2. Looked up from germline, CDR1 is SGHAT and CDR2 is FQNNGV. CDR3 size: 15 residues. The junction had 16 bases not matched to a gene; V was cut back by 10 bases and J by 8 bases. Variable domain in full (rest from reference TRBV11-2 and TRBJ2-1): EAGVAQSPRYKIIEKRQSVAFWCNPISGHATLYWYQQILGQGPKLLIQFQNNGVVDDSQLPKDRFSAERLKGVDSTLKIQPAKLEDSAVYLCANKPSGGFSDEQFFGPGTRLTVL.

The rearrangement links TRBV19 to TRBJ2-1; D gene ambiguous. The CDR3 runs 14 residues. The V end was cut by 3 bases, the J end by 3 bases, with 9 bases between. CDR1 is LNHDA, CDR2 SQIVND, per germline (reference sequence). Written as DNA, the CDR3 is TGTGCCAGTAGTATCGGTCAGGACTACAATGAGCAGTTCTTC. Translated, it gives CASSIGQDYNEQFF.

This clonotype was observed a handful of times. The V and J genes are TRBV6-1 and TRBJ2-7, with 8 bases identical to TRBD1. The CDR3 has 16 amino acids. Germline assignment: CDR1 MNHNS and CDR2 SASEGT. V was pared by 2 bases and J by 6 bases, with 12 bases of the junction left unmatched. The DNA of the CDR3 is TGTGCCAGCAGTGAAACAGCCGACAGGGGTTCGACCGAGCAGTACTTC. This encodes CASSETADRGSTEQYF.

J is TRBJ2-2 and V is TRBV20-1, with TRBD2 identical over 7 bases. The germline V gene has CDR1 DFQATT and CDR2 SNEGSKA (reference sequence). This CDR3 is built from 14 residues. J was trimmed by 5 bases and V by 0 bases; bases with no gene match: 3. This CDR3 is CSARDRGGTGELFF. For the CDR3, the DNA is TGCAGTGCTAGAGACCGGGGAGGGACCGGGGAGCTGTTTTTT.

The CDR3: CSASRREGAFF. The CDR3 DNA reads as TGCAGTGCTAGTAGGAGGGAAGGAGCTTTCTTT. J is TRBJ1-1 and V is TRBV20-1; no firm D call. CDR1 is DFQATT, CDR2 SNEGSKA, per germline (reference sequence). This CDR3 comprises 11 residues. Deletions cut 3 bases from V and 10 bases from J, with 12 bases between.

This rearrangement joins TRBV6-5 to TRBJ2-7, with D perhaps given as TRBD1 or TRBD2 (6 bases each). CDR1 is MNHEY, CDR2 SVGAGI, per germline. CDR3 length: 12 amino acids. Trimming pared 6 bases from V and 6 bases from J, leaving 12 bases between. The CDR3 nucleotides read TGTGCCAGCAGCGAAGGAGGGGGCGAGCAGTACTTC. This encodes CASSEGGGEQYF.

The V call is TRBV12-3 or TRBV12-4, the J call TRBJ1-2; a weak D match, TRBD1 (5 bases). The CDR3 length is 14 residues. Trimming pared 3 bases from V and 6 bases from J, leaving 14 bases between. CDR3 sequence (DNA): TGTGCCAGCAGTTTGGTCAGGGAGGAGGATGGCTACACCTTC. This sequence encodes CASSLVREEDGYTF.

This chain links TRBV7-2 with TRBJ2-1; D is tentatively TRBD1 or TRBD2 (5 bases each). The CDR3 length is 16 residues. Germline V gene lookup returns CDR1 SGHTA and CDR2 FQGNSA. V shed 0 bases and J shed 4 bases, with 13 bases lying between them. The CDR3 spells CASSLALWGPYNEQFF. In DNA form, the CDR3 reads TGTGCCAGCAGCTTAGCTCTGTGGGGACCGTACAATGAGCAGTTCTTC.